The 7 T cell receptor beta chains given below trace back to one sample, sequenced in a study of T cell responses to AZD1222 COVID-19 vaccine. Assay: immunoSEQ multiplex PCR; the TCRdb copy retains only in-frame clones and omits some. This repertoire shows about 130,000 clones, roughly 89% found once; its top ten account for around 1.1%. The material was peripheral blood, obtained 28 days after the second AZD1222 dose. The source of these receptors is an adult who received the AZD1222 COVID-19 vaccine.

This chain connects TRBV18 to TRBJ2-7; 13 bases are shared with TRBD2. V was clipped by 6 bases and J by 2 bases; unmatched bases: 4. Germline V lookup: CDR1 KGHSH, CDR2 LQKENI. CDR3 size: 15 residues. This CDR3 is CASSQTSGGTYEQYF. The CDR3 DNA follows: TGTGCCAGCTCGCAGACTAGCGGGGGGACCTACGAGCAGTACTTC.

J is TRBJ1-2 and V is TRBV7-2; possible D gene TRBD1, 6 bases. The CDR3 is 12 residues long. From germline, CDR1 is SGHTA and CDR2 FQGNSA. Trimming shortened V by 1 base and J by 8 bases, and 8 bases separated the two germline ends. The CDR3 loop reads CASSLVGGGYTF. In DNA form, the CDR3 reads TGTGCCAGCAGCTTAGTGGGGGGCGGCTACACCTTC.

V and J are TRBV10-2 and TRBJ2-3; weak D call: TRBD2 (6 bases). The CDR3 is 16 residues long. V lost 3 bases and J lost 2, with 15 bases in between. CDR1 and CDR2 from the germline V gene are WSHSY and SAAADI. CDR3 loop: CASSDPGLADTDTQYF. CDR3 bases: TGCGCCAGCAGTGACCCGGGACTGGCAGACACAGATACGCAGTATTTT.

CDR3 sequence: CASSPTGGRTEAFF. CDR3 in DNA: TGCGCCAGCAGCCCGACAGGGGGAAGAACCGAAGCTTTCTTT. The chain is built from TRBV4-3 and TRBJ1-1; 9 nucleotides agree with TRBD1. Trimming took 4 bases from V and 8 from J; bases not matched to a gene: 8. The length of the CDR3 is 14 residues. Germline loops: CDR1 LGHNA, CDR2 YSLEER.

V gene TRBV5-3 combines with J gene TRBJ2-7; D is uncertain. TRBV5-3 is reported as an ORF; its role is uncertain. This CDR3 has 12 amino acids. Trimming cost V 4 bases and J 3 bases, with 8 bases left between them. The CDR3 region is CARSLDFYEQYF. The CDR3 nucleotides read TGTGCCAGAAGCCTAGACTTCTACGAGCAGTACTTC.

The V gene is TRBV2, the J gene TRBJ2-7; D possibly corresponds to TRBD1 (5 bases). The V gene lost 3 bases and the J gene lost 2 bases, with 8 bases spanning the gap. There are 13 residues in the CDR3. The V gene's germline CDR1 is SNHLY and CDR2 FYNNEI. CDR3 residues: CASSDRVTYEQYF. The CDR3 DNA is TGTGCCAGCAGTGACAGGGTTACCTACGAGCAGTACTTC.

V usage is TRBV28 and J usage is TRBJ1-1; TRBD1 might be the D (5 bases). Germline values: CDR1 MDHEN, CDR2 SYDVKM. V shed 7 bases and J shed 4 bases, with 16 bases lying between them. This CDR3 region has 14 residues. This CDR3 reads CASTRQNYGTEAFF. The CDR3 DNA follows: TGTGCCAGCACCCGACAGAACTACGGCACTGAAGCTTTCTTT.